The clone carrying this TCR beta chain was found a few times. As yet, its antigen is unknown. These data belong to a study of T cell repertoires in cytomegalovirus infection. For the study at large: Selection of CMV epitopes for the study included recently identified HLA-C-restricted and well-studied HLA-B-restricted ones. It can be stated that public TCR beta signatures indicated CMV infection as well as a matching HLA type. Study results and limitations: There were HLA-C-restricted CMV-specific TCR beta clonotypes dominating the ex vivo response. Of the TCR beta families, the public ones yielded a cumulative frequency that identified carriers of CMV plus the relevant HLA.

TCRdb itself ran the reads through MiXCR, one entry per CDR3 protein. The sample holds approximately 100,000 distinct CDR3 sequences, around 45% seen once. With V trimmed by 6 bases and J by 0 bases, 0 bases remained unmatched. This CDR3 contains 13 residues. Germline V CDR1 and CDR2: ENHRY, SYGVKD. The chain has TRBV10-3 and TRBJ1-1; 8 nucleotides align to TRBD1. This TCR came from a human donor in good health (CMV status not recorded). Some clones in this sample may be carry-over from other donors' samples. The input for sequencing was CD8+ T cells from cultured PBMCs, taken from culture after CMV antigen stimulation. For the CDR3, the DNA is TGTGCCATCAGGGACAGGGTGAACACTGAAGCTTTCTTT. Its translation: CAIRDRVNTEAFF.